The following is a TCR beta chain sequence with its context. V shed 0 bases, J shed 3 bases, and the junction held 8 bases outside the gene matches. This CDR3 has 18 amino acids. Per germline, CDR1 SGDLS and CDR2 YYNGEE. These data belong to a study of cytomegalovirus exposure and HLA in healthy donors. Study details: Out of roughly 170 million T cells, an earlier analysis found over 90 million unique TCR beta sequences in total.

Amplification used 60 Vbeta primers and 13 Jbeta primers. Measured with immunoSEQ multiplex PCR; TCRdb has only the in-frame clones, and not every one. The table includes roughly 200,000 clones, almost 70% detected once. Despite likely unrecorded immune exposures, the donors were nominally healthy at the time of sampling. The chain joins TRBV9 to TRBJ2-2, with 10 bases identical to TRBD1. The source material was PBMCs. This clonotype was obtained from a man aged 35-49 years in good health and CMV-seropositive. CDR3 amino acids: CASSVEDRGLFDTGELFF. The CDR3 DNA is TGTGCCAGCAGCGTAGAAGACAGGGGGCTTTTTGACACCGGGGAGCTGTTTTTT.